This TCR beta chain was profiled in a study of cytomegalovirus exposure and HLA in healthy donors (dated by TCRdb to between 2016 and 2019). Background for the entire study: An earlier analysis of around 600 of the donors reported about 250 Gb of sequence data and about 100 million unique TCR beta sequences from some 180 million T cells. An early release covering some 640 HLA-typed donors comprised 250 to 350 gigabases of sequencing data and around 86 million unique TCR sequences. Of the roughly 410 genotyped donors, less than 85% were placed in the genetic ancestry cluster associated with self-reported Caucasian donors. The study aimed to test whether signatures of past pathogen exposure could be identified by cataloging public T cell receptors. The study used immunosequencing to profile the T cell repertoires of approximately 690 subjects and linked those repertoires to cytomegalovirus serostatus. Along with the approximately 700-subject first cohort, a separate validation cohort of over a hundred different subjects was used. To predict cytomegalovirus infection status, the study combined high-throughput TCR immunosequencing, statistical association of individual TCRs with disease status, and machine learning. To study patterns of TCR occurrence, a later analysis re-analyzed previously published TCR beta repertoires from 500 to 850 donors and added high-resolution HLA genotyping. In the later analysis, no new phenotypic data were used to find candidate immune exposures; instead, reliance was placed on TCR beta sequences and their occurrence across donors. To decide whether each TCR beta V gene segment behaved as functional or pseudogenic, an earlier analysis of approximately 600 of the donors relied on high-throughput TCR beta sequencing. Donor age, sex, ethnicity and CMV serostatus were compiled together with the repertoire data. A later genetic analysis used genome-wide SNP genotypes for 398 of the 666 donors, treating that subset as a discovery cohort. All discovery cohort repertoires had been generated using a single sequencing platform. HLA typing included class I and class II loci at four-digit resolution. The number of typed donors differed by locus: roughly 620-630 for A, B, C, DRB1 and DQB1; some 500 for DQA1; fewer than 610 for DPA1; and roughly 490 for DPB1. Because of strong linkage in the cohort, a handful of DR-DQ haplotypes were treated as single units for association and clustering. Across 300 to 500 genotyped donors of the cohort, an average of approximately 240,000 unique TCR beta nucleotide sequences per donor were sequenced, and 15% to 20% of those sequences were non-productive.

Beyond this particular receptor, the publication reports: According to a later genetic analysis, donors in an Asian-associated ancestry cluster had fewer N-insertions in productive TCRs than the approximately 650-donor mean. Across donors, most TCR sequences were observed very rarely, whereas some public TCRs were present in many individuals. A further reported finding was that TCR beta sequences accurately predicted the HLA-A and HLA-B alleles for most subjects in the first cohort. A cluster of highly shared sequence variants was judged likely to represent a technical artifact of the sequencing pipeline. Some 15 rarely observed V segments, including chromosome 9 orphons, were excluded from the earlier analysis of some 590 of the donors because counts were too low. According to the authors, the approach could potentially be generalized to other disease states and immunological phenotypes. The classifier was reported to diagnose cytomegalovirus status with high specificity and sensitivity in both the original cohort and the validation cohort. A total of around 150 TCR beta chains were listed by the study as associated with cytomegalovirus. Because some donors lacked HLA typing at each locus, the association tests relied only on the typed subset. A later analysis associated roughly 17,000 TCR beta sequences with specific HLA alleles at a false discovery rate of 0.05. In a later analysis, most CMV-associated TCR beta chains were found to appear HLA-restricted, with HLA associations seemingly driven largely by CMV exposure. A later genetic analysis associated a missense DCLRE1C variant with V-gene and J-gene trimming of TCR beta chains, and an independent cohort replicated the association. Some IMGT-functional V segments, including TRBV6-2 and TRBV6-3, could not be told apart with the 87-base-pair reads, so those segments were excluded. When HLA alleles, especially DR and DQ, strongly co-occurred, attributing TCR associations to individual alleles was difficult. Sequencing depth was assumed to be roughly uniform across donors in the presence/absence analyses, though that assumption may not hold. In vitro tests confirmed that a few of the cytomegalovirus-associated TCR beta chains recognize cytomegalovirus antigens. Immune exposure information for the cohort was limited to CMV serostatus. The cohort was sequenced for TCR beta chains only, and without alpha or paired-chain data the features that could be detected were limited. Broadly in line with IMGT annotations, most TCR beta V segments showed up in productive rearrangements about 87% or about 30% of the time in an earlier analysis of around 550 of the donors. In a later analysis, HLA-associated TCR beta chains showed more clonal expansion and lower generation probabilities than non-associated chains that were equally common. Linkage disequilibrium might explain the correlated functional status among segregating V segments, but an unknown experimental factor could not be ruled out. Several of the top co-occurrence clusters appeared to be linked to parvovirus B19, influenza, CMV and Epstein-Barr virus, according to a later analysis. A later analysis found that TCR association rates varied across HLA loci, with DRB1 alleles showing the most associated TCRs and HLA-C alleles the fewest.

Preparation of the library involved the immunoSEQ multiplex PCR assay. For the multiplex PCR, a mixture combining 60 forward primers for TCR Vbeta segments and 13 reverse primers for TCR Jbeta segments was used. The CDR3 region of rearranged TCR beta genes was amplified from genomic DNA by a multiplex PCR assay. The amplified TCR beta libraries were sequenced on the Illumina HiSeq System as 87-base-pair reads. As for the authors' bioinformatics: A later analysis tallied 75 million to 85 million unique TCR beta chains across the 700 or so repertoires, and some 10 million of those chains were shared by two or more donors. Raw reads were error-corrected and collapsed into unique sequences by a nearest-neighbor algorithm in which closely related sequences were merged to remove PCR and sequencing errors. CDR3 sequences were aligned to IMGT reference sequences to assign V, D and J gene segments. For a sequence to be retained, a match of at least six nucleotides to both a V gene segment and a J gene segment was required. Rearrangements were classified as productive when the CDR3 lacked stop codons and remained in frame with V and J, and all other rearrangements were classified as non-productive. Following IMGT convention, CDR3 was defined as the stretch from the second conserved V-encoded cysteine up to the conserved J-encoded phenylalanine. The earlier analysis of about 500 of the donors excluded sequences that lacked an unambiguous match to a single V gene segment. In an earlier analysis of 587 of the donors, V segments were called functional above 56.7% productive rearrangements and were called segregating when the between-donor standard deviation exceeded 5%. A statistical classification framework was built to diagnose cytomegalovirus status from the catalog of TCR beta chain sequences. In a later analysis, V and J genes were assigned by comparing TCR nucleotide sequences against IMGT/GENE-DB human TR gene sequences. The TCRdist pipeline was used in a later analysis to assign CDR3 sequences and most-parsimonious VDJ recombination scenarios. In a later analysis, every TCR beta chain was defined by the combination of its CDR3 amino acid sequence and its V-gene family, and reads without a unique V-gene family were dropped. As a way to deal with suspected cross-contamination and a sequencing artifact, a later analysis dropped more than 500 nucleotide sequences that were highly shared and had low generation probability. A later analysis calculated a clonal expansion index for each public chain from normalized within-repertoire ranks of inferred template counts. In a later analysis, generation probabilities were computed using a VDJ recombination model fitted to out-of-frame rearrangements, and the results were checked against IGoR. A later analysis scored TCR-TCR, TCR-HLA and TCR-CMV co-occurrence with hypergeometric tests, applying a repertoire-size bias correction to TCR pairs. False discovery rates were estimated in a later analysis by permuting HLA or CMV assignments 20 times. A later analysis grouped co-occurring TCRs with DBSCAN, adding TCRdist sequence similarity when clustering within HLA-allele-positive subsets. Repertoires with fewer than 30,000 or more than 120,000 public chains, plus five repertoires with anomalous nucleotide sharing, were excluded from co-occurrence clustering. TCRdb provides this immuneACCESS table in a form limited to in-frame rearrangements. Some clones are lacking; in checked studies, under half of them reflect an unresolved V gene, and why the rest are absent is not known. The D gene and trimming were derived from the DNA, and the V and J assignments and clone size from that table. The sample table holds 150,000 or so clones, of which approximately 79% were seen once. More than 3.5% of the sample is taken by the ten largest.

The cohort comprised around 690 healthy bone marrow donors. At the time of sampling, all cohort members were nominally healthy, though unrecorded immune exposures were likely present. The donor tested CMV seropositive, placing the donor among the 289 seropositive members of the cohort. Each donor provided a peripheral blood sample, and peripheral blood mononuclear cells were used for TCR beta sequencing. Genomic DNA extraction from the blood cell samples was performed with the Qiagen DNeasy Blood Extraction Kit. Taken from the germline V gene, the CDR1 and CDR2 loops are SGHTA and FQGTGA. Trimmed from V: 5 bases; trimmed from J: 6 bases; junction bases lacking a gene match: 13. The CDR3 contains 16 residues, cysteine and phenylalanine counted. Of all the DNA, just the CDR3 is kept, 48 bases in frame from base 1. Details on this clone: The antigen it binds to is not known. Per-nucleotide qualities are absent, and no much larger clonotype sits a single base away.

The sequence was obtained from a young man in good health and CMV-seropositive. This chain joins TRBV7-3 to TRBJ2-1, with 7 bases in between that match TRBD2. The sample taken for sequencing was PBMCs. The nucleotides read TGTGCCAGCAGCCTGCTACCGGGCCAGCGGGGCAATGAGCAGTTCTTC. This encodes CASSLLPGQRGNEQFF.